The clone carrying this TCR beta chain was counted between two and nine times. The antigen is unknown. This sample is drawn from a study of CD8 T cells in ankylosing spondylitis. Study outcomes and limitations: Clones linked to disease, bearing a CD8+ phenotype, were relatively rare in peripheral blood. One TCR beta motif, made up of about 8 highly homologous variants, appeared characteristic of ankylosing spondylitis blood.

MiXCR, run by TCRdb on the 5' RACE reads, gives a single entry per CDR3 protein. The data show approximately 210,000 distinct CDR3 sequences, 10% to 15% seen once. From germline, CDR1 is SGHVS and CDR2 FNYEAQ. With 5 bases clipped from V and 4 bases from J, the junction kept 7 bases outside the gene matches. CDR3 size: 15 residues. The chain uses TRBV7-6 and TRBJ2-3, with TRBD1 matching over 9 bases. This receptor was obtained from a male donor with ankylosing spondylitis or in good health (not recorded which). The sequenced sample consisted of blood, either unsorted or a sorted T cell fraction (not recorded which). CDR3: CASSPRDREADTQYF. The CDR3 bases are TGTGCCAGCAGCCCCCGGGACAGGGAGGCAGATACGCAGTATTTT.